Each of the 5 T cell receptor beta chains below was sequenced from the same sample in a study of shared clonotypes between healthy human individuals. Measured with immunoSEQ multiplex PCR; TCRdb has only the in-frame clones, and not every one. The sample lists a few hundred thousand clones; 65% were seen once. Source material: memory CD4+ T cells sorted from blood. Sample subset: CD45RA-negative fraction. The source is a man under 40 in good health.

The chain couples TRBV30 to TRBJ1-2; D uncertain. Between the trimmed V and J ends, which lost 7 bases and 6 bases, there was a span of 9 bases. CDR1 and CDR2 (germline): GTSNPN, SVGIG (reference sequence). This CDR3 contains 10 residues. CDR3 region: CAYRIDGYTF. CDR3 nucleotides: TGTGCCTACCGCATAGATGGCTACACCTTC.

This clone was picked up many times. The chain uses TRBV6-1 and TRBJ1-1; D is ambiguous. Germline V gene sequence: CDR1 MNHNS, CDR2 SASEGT. V shed 1 base and J shed 4 bases, with 10 bases lying between them. CDR3 length equals 14 residues. CDR3 nucleotides: TGTGCCAGCAGTGAAGTGCTTACGGGCACTGAAGCTTTCTTT. Translated, it gives CASSEVLTGTEAFF.

The J gene is TRBJ1-2, the V gene TRBV29-1; D is possibly TRBD1 (5 bases). V lost 3 bases, J lost 7 bases, and 12 bases lay in between. CDR1 is SQVTM, CDR2 ANQGSEA, per germline. There are 12 residues in the CDR3. Here the CDR3 DNA reads TGCAGCGTTGAGGCAGGGTTAGTTGGCTACACCTTC. Protein: CSVEAGLVGYTF.

This clone was found many times. The chain couples TRBV2 to TRBJ1-5; D is unclear. The CDR3 is 12 residues long. The V gene lost 6 bases and the J gene lost 4 bases, with 7 bases spanning the gap. From germline, CDR1 is SNHLY and CDR2 FYNNEI. CDR3 in DNA: TGTGCCAGCAGACGGGCGAATCAGCCCCAGCATTTT. Translation: CASRRANQPQHF.

The CDR3 is CASRKQGGNYGYTF. The CDR3 coding sequence is TGTGCCAGCAGGAAACAGGGGGGTAACTATGGCTACACCTTC. This chain joins TRBV6-5 and TRBJ1-2; 8 positions agree with TRBD1. This CDR3 has 14 residues. V was pared by 6 bases and J by 1 base, with 4 bases of the junction left unmatched. CDR1 and CDR2 from the germline V gene are MNHEY and SVGAGI.